The clone carrying this T cell receptor (beta chain) was counted only a few times. The antigen remains unidentified. From the 5' RACE reads, TCRdb called clonotypes with MiXCR, one entry per CDR3 protein. The sample records under 450,000 distinct CDR3 sequences, about 15% being singletons. CDR3 length equals 13 residues. Germline-derived CDR1 and CDR2 are SQVTM and ANQGSEA. V lost 6 bases to trimming and J lost 7 bases, with 19 bases between them. This record comes from a study of CD8 T cells in ankylosing spondylitis. Overall study results and limits: Among TCR beta sequences, a motif of under ten highly homologous variants appeared characteristic of ankylosing spondylitis blood.

The chain links TRBV29-1 to TRBJ2-7, with D possibly TRBD2 on 6 matching bases. The sample consisted of blood, either unsorted or a sorted T cell fraction (not recorded which). This sequence originates from a male donor with ankylosing spondylitis. The CDR3 coding sequence is TGCAGCGTGGAGGGCTGGCGGGGTGAAGAGCAGTACTTC. It translates to CSVEGWRGEEQYF.